This TCR beta chain was obtained from a study of identical twins. The cDNA had a unique molecular identifier and a template-switch universal primer site. A single record per CDR3 protein comes from TCRdb applying MiXCR to the 5' RACE reads. The repertoire holds 420,000 or so distinct CDR3 sequences, with around 20% as singletons. Sequencing was performed on naive T cells sorted from blood. This clonotype originated in a man aged 50-59 years in good health.

In DNA, the CDR3 is TGCGCCAGCAGCCAAGACATGATCGGTGCGGCAGGGAGAGGGGAGACCCAGTACTTC. Protein product: CASSQDMIGAAGRGETQYF. The chain couples TRBV4-3 to TRBJ2-5; tentatively, D is TRBD1 or TRBD2 (5 bases each). Germline V gene lookup returns CDR1 LGHNA and CDR2 YSLEER. The V gene lost 0 bases and the J gene lost 5 bases, with 25 bases spanning the gap. This CDR3 is built from 19 residues.